This T cell receptor beta chain was obtained from a study of technical replicates of blood from a few donors. The germline CDR1 and CDR2 sequences are MDHEN and SYDVKM. Between the trimmed V and J ends, which lost 3 bases and 5 bases, there was a span of 7 bases. The CDR3 is made up of 12 amino acids. Produced via immunoSEQ multiplex PCR; TCRdb's table is partial and in-frame only. The sample has some 70,000 clones, 95% to 97% seen once. Sequencing was performed on T cells isolated from PBMCs. This sequence originates from a human donor in good health. The V gene is TRBV28, the J gene TRBJ1-1; D unclear. The CDR3 sequence is CASSFIVTEAFF. CDR3 sequence (DNA): TGTGCCAGCAGTTTTATCGTAACTGAAGCTTTCTTT.